The sequence of this TCR beta chain was determined in a study of blood T cell repertoires in COVID-19. Study context: Samples representing acute and convalescent COVID-19 were sourced from the United States, Italy and Spain. T cells, B-cell-depleted T cells, or PBMCs supplied cDNA or gDNA.

Data came from immunoSEQ multiplex PCR; TCRdb stores just in-frame clones and leaves some out. The table has about 150,000 clones, 80% to 90% seen once. V lost 3 bases and J lost 0, with 5 bases in between. The CDR3 spans 13 residues. Germline-derived CDR1 and CDR2 are MGHDK and SYGVNS. The TCR comes from a woman aged 60 to 75 with active COVID-19. This chain joins TRBV25-1 and TRBJ1-1; D call uncertain. Sequenced input: peripheral blood. CDR3 sequence (DNA): TGTGCCAGCAGTGATCACATGAACACTGAAGCTTTCTTT. This codes for CASSDHMNTEAFF.